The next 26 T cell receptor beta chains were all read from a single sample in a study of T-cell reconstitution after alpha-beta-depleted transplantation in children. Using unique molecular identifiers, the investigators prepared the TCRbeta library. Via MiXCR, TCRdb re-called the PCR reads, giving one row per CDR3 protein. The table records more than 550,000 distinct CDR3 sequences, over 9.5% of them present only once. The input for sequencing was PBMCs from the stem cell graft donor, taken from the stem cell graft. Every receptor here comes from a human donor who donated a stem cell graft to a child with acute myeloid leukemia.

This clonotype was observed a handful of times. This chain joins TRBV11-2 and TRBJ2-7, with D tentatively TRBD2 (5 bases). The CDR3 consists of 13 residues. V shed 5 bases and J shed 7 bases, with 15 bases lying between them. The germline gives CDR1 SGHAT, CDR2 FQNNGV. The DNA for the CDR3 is TGTGCCAGCAGCGCCGGACTTCTACGAGAGCAGTACTTC. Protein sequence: CASSAGLLREQYF.

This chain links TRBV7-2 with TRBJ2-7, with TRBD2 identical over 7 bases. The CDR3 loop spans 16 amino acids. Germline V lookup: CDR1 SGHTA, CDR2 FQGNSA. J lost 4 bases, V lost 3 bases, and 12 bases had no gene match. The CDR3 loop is CASSFLRGRDSYEQYF. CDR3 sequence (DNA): TGTGCCAGCAGCTTCTTACGCGGGAGAGATTCTTACGAGCAGTACTTC.

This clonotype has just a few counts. CDR3 protein: CASSSNGLAEGETQYF. CDR3 coding DNA: TGTGCCAGCAGCTCCAACGGACTAGCAGAGGGAGAGACCCAGTACTTC. This chain links TRBV7-3 with TRBJ2-5, with 8 positions matching TRBD2. CDR1 is SGHTA, CDR2 FQGTGA, per germline. The ends lost 4 bases at V and 4 bases at J; junction bases unmatched: 11. CDR3 length: 16 amino acids.

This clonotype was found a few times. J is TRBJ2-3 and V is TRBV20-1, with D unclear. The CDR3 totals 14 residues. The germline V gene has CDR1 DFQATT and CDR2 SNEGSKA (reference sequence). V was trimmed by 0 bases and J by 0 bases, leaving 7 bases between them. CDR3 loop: CSARDQASTDTQYF. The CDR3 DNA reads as TGCAGTGCTAGAGATCAGGCTAGCACAGATACGCAGTATTTT.

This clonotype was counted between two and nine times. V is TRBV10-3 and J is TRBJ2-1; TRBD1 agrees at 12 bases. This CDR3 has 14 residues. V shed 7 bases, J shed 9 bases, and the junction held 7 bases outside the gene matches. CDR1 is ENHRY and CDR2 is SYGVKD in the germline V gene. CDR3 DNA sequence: TGTGCCATCACAGAGGTGGGACAGGGGGCTGAGCAGTTCTTC. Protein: CAITEVGQGAEQFF.

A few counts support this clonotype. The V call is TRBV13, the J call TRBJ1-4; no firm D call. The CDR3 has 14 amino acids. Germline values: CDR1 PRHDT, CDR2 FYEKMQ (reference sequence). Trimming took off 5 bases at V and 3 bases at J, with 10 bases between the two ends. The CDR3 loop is CASSRRPSNEKLFF. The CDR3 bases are TGTGCCAGCAGCCGAAGACCGTCTAATGAAAAACTGTTTTTT.

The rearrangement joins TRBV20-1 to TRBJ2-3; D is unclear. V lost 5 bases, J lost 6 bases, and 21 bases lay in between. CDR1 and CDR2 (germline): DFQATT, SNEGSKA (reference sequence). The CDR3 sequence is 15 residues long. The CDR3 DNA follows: TGCAGTGCTTCCCCTCGTCCTCCTCCGTTTGATACGCAGTATTTT. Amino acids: CSASPRPPPFDTQYF.

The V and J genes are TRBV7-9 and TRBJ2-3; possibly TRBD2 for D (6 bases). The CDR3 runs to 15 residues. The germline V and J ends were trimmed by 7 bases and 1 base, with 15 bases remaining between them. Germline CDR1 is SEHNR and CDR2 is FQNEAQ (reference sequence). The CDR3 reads CASTEDYGGTDTQYF. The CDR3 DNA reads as TGTGCCAGCACCGAGGACTATGGGGGCACAGATACGCAGTATTTT.

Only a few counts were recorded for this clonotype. CDR3 sequence (DNA): TGTGCCAGCAGCACGCGGTCGGACGGGAACACTGAAGCTTTCTTT. Its translation is CASSTRSDGNTEAFF. The chain recombines TRBV6-1 with TRBJ1-1; no firm D call. The germline gives CDR1 MNHNS, CDR2 SASEGT. The CDR3 consists of 15 residues. V gave up 6 bases and J gave up 1 base, with 15 bases separating them.

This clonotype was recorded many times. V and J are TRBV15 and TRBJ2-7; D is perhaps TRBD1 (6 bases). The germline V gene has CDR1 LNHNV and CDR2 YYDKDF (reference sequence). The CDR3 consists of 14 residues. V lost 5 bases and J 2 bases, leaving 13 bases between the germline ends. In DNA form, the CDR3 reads TGTGCCACCAGCCTCGAACAGGGAGCCTACGAGCAGTACTTC. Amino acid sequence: CATSLEQGAYEQYF. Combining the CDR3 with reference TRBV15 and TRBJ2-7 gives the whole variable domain DAMVIQNPRYQVTQFGKPVTLSCSQTLNHNVMYWYQQKSSQAPKLLFHYYDKDFNNEADTPDNFQSRRPNTSFCFLDIRSPGLGDTAMYLCATSLEQGAYEQYFGPGTRLTVT.

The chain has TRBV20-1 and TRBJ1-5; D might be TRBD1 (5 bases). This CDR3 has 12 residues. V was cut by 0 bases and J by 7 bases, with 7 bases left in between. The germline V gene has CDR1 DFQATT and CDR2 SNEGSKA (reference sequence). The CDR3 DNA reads TGCAGTGCTAGAGAGGGGACCCAGCCCCAGCATTTT. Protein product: CSAREGTQPQHF.

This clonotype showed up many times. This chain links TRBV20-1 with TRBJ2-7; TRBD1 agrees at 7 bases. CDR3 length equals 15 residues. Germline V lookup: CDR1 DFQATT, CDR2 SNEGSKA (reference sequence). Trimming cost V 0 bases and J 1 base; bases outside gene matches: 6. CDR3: CSARDPGGVSYEQYF. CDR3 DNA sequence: TGCAGTGCTAGAGATCCAGGGGGTGTGTCCTACGAGCAGTACTTC.

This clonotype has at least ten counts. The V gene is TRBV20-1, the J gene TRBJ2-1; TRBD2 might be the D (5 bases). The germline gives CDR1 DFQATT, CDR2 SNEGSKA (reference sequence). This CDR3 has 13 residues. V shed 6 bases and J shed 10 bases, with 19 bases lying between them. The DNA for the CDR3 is TGCAGTGCCGGTAGAGAGGGAAGAAACGAGCAGTTCTTC. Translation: CSAGREGRNEQFF.

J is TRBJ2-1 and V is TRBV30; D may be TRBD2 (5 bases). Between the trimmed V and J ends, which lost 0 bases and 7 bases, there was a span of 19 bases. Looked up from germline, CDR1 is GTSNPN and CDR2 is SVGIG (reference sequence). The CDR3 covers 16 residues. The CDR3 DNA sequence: TGTGCCTGGAGTGTATTATCGAGAGGGCCGTATAATGAGCAGTTCTTC. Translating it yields CAWSVLSRGPYNEQFF.

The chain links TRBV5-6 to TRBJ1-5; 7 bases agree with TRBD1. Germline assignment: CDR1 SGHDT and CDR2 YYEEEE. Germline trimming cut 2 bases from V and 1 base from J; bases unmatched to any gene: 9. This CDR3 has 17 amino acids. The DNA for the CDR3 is TGTGCCAGCAGCTTCCGACAGGGAACGAAGAGCAATCAGCCCCAGCATTTT. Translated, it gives CASSFRQGTKSNQPQHF.

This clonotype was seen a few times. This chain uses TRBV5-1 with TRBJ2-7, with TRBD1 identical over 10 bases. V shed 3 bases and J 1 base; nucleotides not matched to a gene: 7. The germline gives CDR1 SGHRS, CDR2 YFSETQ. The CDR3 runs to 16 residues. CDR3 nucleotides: TGCGCCAGCAGCTGGACAGGGGGAGGAAAGTCCTACGAGCAGTACTTC. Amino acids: CASSWTGGGKSYEQYF.

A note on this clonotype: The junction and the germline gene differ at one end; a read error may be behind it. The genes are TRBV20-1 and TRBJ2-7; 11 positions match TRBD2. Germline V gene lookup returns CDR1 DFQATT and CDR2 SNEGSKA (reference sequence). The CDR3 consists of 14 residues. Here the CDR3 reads CSARLAGSSPEKYF. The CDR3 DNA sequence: TGCAGCGCTAGACTAGCGGGAAGTAGTCCCGAGAAGTACTTC.

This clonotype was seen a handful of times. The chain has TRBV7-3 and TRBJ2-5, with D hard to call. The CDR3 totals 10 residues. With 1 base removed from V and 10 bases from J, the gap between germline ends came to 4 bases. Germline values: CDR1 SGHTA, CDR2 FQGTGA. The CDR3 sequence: CASSLKGQYF. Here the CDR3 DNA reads TGTGCCAGCAGCTTAAAAGGCCAGTACTTC.

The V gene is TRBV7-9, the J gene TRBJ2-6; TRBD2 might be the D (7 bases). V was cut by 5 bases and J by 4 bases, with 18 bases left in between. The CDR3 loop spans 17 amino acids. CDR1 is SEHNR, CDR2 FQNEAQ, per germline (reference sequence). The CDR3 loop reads CASSLKGGLTGANVLTF. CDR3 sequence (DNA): TGTGCCAGCAGCCTAAAGGGGGGGCTGACGGGGGCCAACGTCCTGACTTTC.

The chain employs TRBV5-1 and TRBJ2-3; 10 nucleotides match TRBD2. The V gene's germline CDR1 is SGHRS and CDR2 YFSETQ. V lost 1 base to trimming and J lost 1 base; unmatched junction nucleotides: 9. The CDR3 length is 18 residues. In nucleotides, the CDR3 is TGCGCCAGCAGCTTGCGAGTTGGAGCGGGAGGGGGCACAGATACGCAGTATTTT. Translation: CASSLRVGAGGGTDTQYF.

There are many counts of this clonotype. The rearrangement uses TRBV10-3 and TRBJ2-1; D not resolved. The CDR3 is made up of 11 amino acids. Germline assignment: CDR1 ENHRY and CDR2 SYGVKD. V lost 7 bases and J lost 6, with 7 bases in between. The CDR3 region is CAIKVANEQFF. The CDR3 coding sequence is TGTGCCATCAAAGTGGCCAATGAGCAGTTCTTC.

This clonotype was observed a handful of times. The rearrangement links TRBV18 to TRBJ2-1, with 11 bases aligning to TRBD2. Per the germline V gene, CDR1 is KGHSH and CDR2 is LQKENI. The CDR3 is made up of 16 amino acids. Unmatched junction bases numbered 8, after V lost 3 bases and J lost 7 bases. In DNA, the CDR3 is TGTGCCAGCTCACCCCGGACTAGCGGGCCAGAGAATGAGCAGTTCTTC. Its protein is CASSPRTSGPENEQFF.

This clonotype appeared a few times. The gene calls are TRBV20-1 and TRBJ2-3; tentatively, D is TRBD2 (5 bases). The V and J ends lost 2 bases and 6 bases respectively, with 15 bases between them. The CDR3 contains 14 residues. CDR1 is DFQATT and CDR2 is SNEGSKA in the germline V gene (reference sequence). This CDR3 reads CSARRTATLDTQYF. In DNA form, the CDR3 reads TGCAGTGCTAGACGGACTGCTACCCTGGATACGCAGTATTTT.

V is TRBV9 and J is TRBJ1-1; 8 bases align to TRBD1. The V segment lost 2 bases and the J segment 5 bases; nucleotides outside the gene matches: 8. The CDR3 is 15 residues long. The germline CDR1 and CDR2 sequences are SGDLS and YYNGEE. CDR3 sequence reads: CASSVGQGEATEAFF. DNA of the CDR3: TGTGCCAGCAGCGTCGGACAGGGCGAGGCGACTGAAGCTTTCTTT.

The CDR3 spells CASSPAGLASYEQYF. CDR3 DNA sequence: TGTGCCAGCAGCCCAGCGGGACTAGCGTCCTACGAGCAGTACTTC. The V and J genes are TRBV11-2 and TRBJ2-7, with 10 bases fitting TRBD2. V lost 5 bases and J lost 1; bases outside the gene matches: 5. There are 15 residues in the CDR3. Germline CDR1 and CDR2: SGHAT and FQNNGV.

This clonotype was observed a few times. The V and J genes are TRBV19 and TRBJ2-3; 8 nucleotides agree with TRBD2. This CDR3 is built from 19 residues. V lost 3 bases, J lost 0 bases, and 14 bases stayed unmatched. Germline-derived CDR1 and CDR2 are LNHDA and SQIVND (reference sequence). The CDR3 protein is CASSMSATSGASSTDTQYF. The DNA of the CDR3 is TGTGCCAGTAGTATGTCGGCTACTAGCGGAGCATCTAGCACAGATACGCAGTATTTT. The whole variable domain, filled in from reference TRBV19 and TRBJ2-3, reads DGGITQSPKYLFRKEGQNVTLSCEQNLNHDAMYWYRQDPGQGLRLIYYSQIVNDFQKGDIAEGYSVSREKKESFPLTVTSAQKNPTAFYLCASSMSATSGASSTDTQYFGPGTRLTVL.